The next 24 T cell receptor beta chains were all read from a single sample in a study of post-analysis software for immune sequencing data. The study, taken as a whole, reports: Controls had lower frequencies than patients of 4 or 5 TRBV segments, which included TRBV5-6, TRBV5-1 and TRBV20-1.

Their cognate antigens are unknown. cDNA libraries for TCR beta contained unique molecular identifiers. TCRdb re-called the PCR reads through MiXCR, storing one row per CDR3 protein. The sample yields roughly 670,000 distinct CDR3 sequences, roughly three fifths seen once. Sequenced material: blood. Every receptor here comes from a girl aged 2-10 years with multiple sclerosis.

A few counts support this clonotype. The chain has TRBV5-1 and TRBJ2-5; D may be TRBD1 (6 bases). Germline CDR1 SGHRS, CDR2 YFSETQ. This CDR3 has 16 residues. With 0 bases removed from V and 0 bases from J, the gap between germline ends came to 12 bases. CDR3 sequence: CASSLGPRDNQETQYF. The CDR3 region has the DNA TGCGCCAGCAGCTTGGGTCCCCGGGACAACCAAGAGACCCAGTACTTC.

The J gene is TRBJ2-1, the V gene TRBV4-1; D remains unclear. The germline gives CDR1 MGHRA, CDR2 YSYEKL. V was shortened by 1 base and J by 12 bases, with 10 bases between the two germline ends. The CDR3 extends over 12 amino acids. The CDR3: CASSQGANLQFF. DNA for the CDR3: TGCGCCAGCAGCCAAGGGGCTAACTTGCAGTTCTTC.

Ten or more counts support this clonotype. V usage is TRBV7-2 and J usage is TRBJ2-5; D may be TRBD2 (6 bases). Germline V gene sequence: CDR1 SGHTA, CDR2 FQGNSA. V was trimmed by 2 bases and J by 5 bases, leaving 24 bases between them. There are 18 residues in the CDR3. CDR3 residues: CASSLRPFWDLKRETQYF. The CDR3 DNA reads TGTGCCAGCAGCTTACGTCCGTTTTGGGACTTAAAACGGGAGACCCAGTACTTC.

The gene calls are TRBV6-5 and TRBJ2-3; 7 bases are a match to TRBD2. The V gene end was trimmed by 5 bases and the J gene end by 4 bases; junction bases not matched to a gene: 6. In germline, CDR1 is MNHEY, CDR2 SVGAGI. There are 14 residues in the CDR3. CDR3 amino acids: CASSGLVPPDTQYF. The CDR3 DNA follows: TGTGCCAGCAGTGGACTAGTCCCCCCAGATACGCAGTATTTT.

The V gene is TRBV7-2, the J gene TRBJ2-3; D is undetermined. This CDR3 has 12 residues. The germline CDR1 and CDR2 sequences are SGHTA and FQGNSA. V lost 6 bases, J lost 5 bases, and 9 bases lay in between. The CDR3 DNA reads TGTGCCAGCAGGAGTAGAGTAGATACGCAGTATTTT. Protein sequence: CASRSRVDTQYF.

V is TRBV20-1 and J is TRBJ2-5, with D possibly being TRBD2 (6 bases). Germline CDR1 reads DFQATT; CDR2 reads SNEGSKA (reference sequence). With 3 bases removed from V and 3 bases from J, the gap between germline ends came to 11 bases. There are 13 residues in the CDR3. CDR3 in amino acids: CSASGSGEETQYF. The CDR3 bases are TGCAGTGCTAGCGGGAGTGGCGAAGAGACCCAGTACTTC.

This clonotype was counted between two and nine times. CDR3 nucleotide sequence: TGCGCCAGCAGCTTGGCTCCTAGCGGGAGGGAAACCTACAATGAGCAGTTCTTC. Protein product: CASSLAPSGRETYNEQFF. The rearrangement links TRBV5-1 to TRBJ2-1; 12 bases match TRBD2. Germline V gives CDR1 SGHRS, CDR2 YFSETQ. This CDR3 region has 18 residues. The V gene end was trimmed by 0 bases and the J gene end by 2 bases; junction bases not matched to a gene: 6.

The chain links TRBV4-1 to TRBJ2-1, with unresolved D. The CDR3 sequence is 15 residues long. The V gene's germline CDR1 is MGHRA and CDR2 YSYEKL. Trimming took 0 bases from V and 8 from J, leaving 14 bases between them. The CDR3 DNA follows: TGCGCCAGCAGCCAAGATCTGGTGCGTAGGGATGAGCAGTTCTTC. It codes for CASSQDLVRRDEQFF.

The chain employs TRBV5-1 and TRBJ2-3; D is perhaps TRBD1 (6 bases). Looked up from germline, CDR1 is SGHRS and CDR2 is YFSETQ. V dropped 3 bases and J dropped 8 bases, with 13 bases sitting between them. The CDR3 has 13 amino acids. CDR3: CASSYDPGVTQYF. CDR3 nucleotides: TGCGCCAGCAGCTACGACCCAGGGGTTACGCAGTATTTT.

The chain couples TRBV4-1 to TRBJ1-1; TRBD1 agrees at 10 bases. Germline values: CDR1 MGHRA, CDR2 YSYEKL. The J segment lost 3 bases and the V segment lost 7 bases, leaving 5 bases of the junction unmatched. This CDR3 comprises 14 residues. DNA for the CDR3: TGCGCCAGCACCCCGACAGGGGGCTACACTGAAGCTTTCTTT. Its protein product is CASTPTGGYTEAFF.

The chain links TRBV12-3 or TRBV12-4 to TRBJ1-1; unclear D gene. The CDR3 has 13 residues. The V end lost 6 bases, the J end lost 1 base, and 9 bases lay between the germline ends. CDR3 residues: CASRTDQNTEAFF. CDR3 in DNA: TGTGCCAGCAGGACCGACCAGAACACTGAAGCTTTCTTT.

The J gene is TRBJ1-1, the V gene TRBV20-1; tentatively, D is TRBD1 (5 bases). CDR1 DFQATT and CDR2 SNEGSKA come from the germline V gene (reference sequence). This CDR3 region has 14 residues. V lost 1 base and J lost 1, with 10 bases in between. The CDR3 DNA reads as TGCAGTGCTAGAGTAATAGACAGGAACACTGAAGCTTTCTTT. The encoded protein is CSARVIDRNTEAFF.

This clonotype has only a few counts. V usage is TRBV7-2 and J usage is TRBJ2-1; possibly TRBD1 or TRBD2 for D (5 bases each). The germline V gene encodes CDR1 SGHTA and CDR2 FQGNSA. Trimming left V 3 bases short and J 10 bases short, with 13 bases between. The CDR3 covers 13 residues. The CDR3 loop is CASSFGGRPEQFF. For the CDR3, the DNA is TGTGCCAGCAGCTTTGGGGGTCGGCCAGAGCAGTTCTTC.

The V and J genes are TRBV29-1 and TRBJ1-1; TRBD1 matches 7 bases. The germline V gene has CDR1 SQVTM and CDR2 ANQGSEA. The CDR3 is 13 amino acids. Trimming cost V 6 bases and J 0 bases; bases outside gene matches: 4. The CDR3 reads CSVSRGMNTEAFF. The CDR3 region has the DNA TGCAGCGTATCCAGGGGGATGAACACTGAAGCTTTCTTT.

The chain is built from TRBV20-1 and TRBJ2-7; unclear D gene. The tail of the sequence fits TRBJ2-5 better, so the J call may be wrong. In germline, CDR1 is DFQATT, CDR2 SNEGSKA (reference sequence). The CDR3 has 12 amino acids. The CDR3 bases are TGCAGTGCTAGCTATGGGATTGGGACCCAGTACTTC. It yields the protein CSASYGIGTQYF.

This clonotype was seen a single time. DNA of the CDR3: TGCAGTGCTAGAGATGGGAGACAGCCCCAGCATTTT. It translates to CSARDGRQPQHF. This chain connects TRBV20-1 to TRBJ1-5; unclear D gene. V lost 0 bases, J lost 7 bases, and 7 bases lay in between. The CDR3 is 12 amino acids. Germline V gives CDR1 DFQATT, CDR2 SNEGSKA (reference sequence).

This clonotype was seen only a few times. V usage is TRBV29-1 and J usage is TRBJ2-1; 7 positions agree with TRBD1. Germline V gives CDR1 SQVTM, CDR2 ANQGSEA. The CDR3 loop spans 17 amino acids. The CDR3 DNA sequence: TGCAGACGCGGAGACAGGGAAATTGTGGCGTGGGACAATGAGCAGTTCTTC. Its translation: CRRGDREIVAWDNEQFF.

The genes are TRBV6-1 and TRBJ2-6, with 8 bases identical to TRBD1. The CDR3 spans 18 residues. Germline V gene lookup returns CDR1 MNHNS and CDR2 SASEGT. Trimming took 5 bases from V and 0 from J; bases not matched to a gene: 9. CDR3 sequence reads: CASSTGTGVGSGANVLTF. The CDR3 region has the DNA TGTGCCAGCAGTACCGGGACAGGTGTTGGCTCTGGGGCCAACGTCCTGACTTTC.

V usage is TRBV20-1 and J usage is TRBJ2-1; D possibly corresponds to TRBD2 (5 bases). This CDR3 spans 13 amino acids. Trimming stripped 2 bases from V and 9 bases from J, with 14 bases between. Germline V gene sequence: CDR1 DFQATT, CDR2 SNEGSKA (reference sequence). The CDR3 region is CSARTGILSEQFF. The CDR3 DNA sequence: TGCAGTGCTAGAACGGGGATCCTGAGTGAGCAGTTCTTC.

This clonotype was detected only a few times. V and J are TRBV10-3 and TRBJ2-1; 7 bases align to TRBD2. Trimming cost V 7 bases and J 9 bases; bases outside gene matches: 12. CDR3 length equals 14 residues. Germline assignment: CDR1 ENHRY and CDR2 SYGVKD. The CDR3 DNA reads TGTGCCATCAAGGCGGGAGTGGATATGGCTGAGCAGTTCTTC. Translation: CAIKAGVDMAEQFF.

The chain combines TRBV6-6 with TRBJ2-3; 8 bases map to TRBD1. Unmatched junction bases numbered 8, after V lost 1 base and J lost 5 bases. The germline V gene encodes CDR1 MNHNY and CDR2 SVGAGI (reference sequence). The CDR3 length is 16 residues. The CDR3 DNA reads TGTGCCAGCAGTTACTTCGGGACAGGAGGTCGAGATACGCAGTATTTT. Protein product: CASSYFGTGGRDTQYF.

The sample holds one count of this clonotype. The chain uses TRBV10-3 and TRBJ2-5; no clear D gene. Trimming took off 0 bases at V and 1 base at J, with 9 bases between the two ends. CDR1 is ENHRY, CDR2 SYGVKD, per germline. The CDR3 spans 15 residues. The CDR3 nucleotides are TGTGCCATCAGTGAGTCCGACATTTCCCAAGAGACCCAGTACTTC. It is translated as CAISESDISQETQYF.

This chain uses TRBV20-1 with TRBJ2-7, with TRBD2 matching 7 bases. CDR1 DFQATT and CDR2 SNEGSKA come from the germline V gene (reference sequence). After removal of 6 bases from V and 2 bases from J, the junction contained 13 bases not matched to a gene. CDR3 length: 15 amino acids. The CDR3 is CSALPLERGTYEQYF. The CDR3, as DNA: TGCAGTGCCCTACCCCTTGAGCGGGGAACCTACGAGCAGTACTTC.

The rearrangement links TRBV6-5 to TRBJ1-2; D remains unclear. Trimming stripped 2 bases from V and 8 bases from J, with 18 bases between. This CDR3 has 15 amino acids. Germline V gene data show CDR1 as MNHEY and CDR2 as SVGAGI. CDR3 loop: CASSYGSNSGEGYTF. Written as DNA, the CDR3 is TGTGCCAGCAGTTACGGTTCCAACAGCGGAGAAGGCTACACCTTC.